These T cell receptor beta chains were read from a single sample in a study of T cell changes during pregnancy in multiple sclerosis. Produced via immunoSEQ multiplex PCR; TCRdb's table is partial and in-frame only. The data show tens of thousands of clones, with around nine tenths seen just once and 0.45% to 0.6% held by the top ten. Sequencing was performed on CD4+ T cells from peripheral blood mononuclear cells, taken in the second trimester of pregnancy. These TCRs come from a female donor with multiple sclerosis, enrolled in a pregnancy study. The CDR3 runs from the conserved cysteine through the conserved F or W. A D gene is named only where the DNA matches it firmly. For some rows the clone size is stated as once, few or many, or as a class when expanded; others skip it.

len,j_gene,d_gene,v_gene,abundance,CDR3nt,CDR3aa
17,TRBJ1-5,TRBD1,TRBV30,.,TGTGCCTGGAGTGTAAGTCGGACAGGAGACCTCAATCAGCCCCAGCATTTT,CAWSVSRTGDLNQPQHF
14,TRBJ2-1,TRBD2,TRBV29-1,.,TGCAGCGTTGAACAACTAGCGGGATACAATGAGCAGTTCTTC,CSVEQLAGYNEQFF
15,TRBJ1-2,.,TRBV4-3,once,TGCGCCAGCAGCCAGAAAAAAGACTTTAACTATGGCTACACCTTC,CASSQKKDFNYGYTF
15,TRBJ1-4,.,TRBV6-1,.,TGTGCCAGCAGAACAGGGTCGACAACTAATGAAAAACTGTTTTTT,CASRTGSTTNEKLFF
13,TRBJ2-7,TRBD1,TRBV28,.,TGTGCCACCAGGGGGACACCCCATCAGGAGCAGTACTTC,CATRGTPHQEQYF
13,TRBJ2-5,TRBD1,TRBV5-1,.,TGCGCCAGCAGCCAGGGGGCGCGTGAGACCCAGTACTTC,CASSQGARETQYF
13,TRBJ2-3,TRBD2,TRBV27,.,TGTGCAGCGGGCGGGAGGGCCACAGATACGCAGTATTTT,CAAGGRATDTQYF
12,TRBJ1-5,.,TRBV30,few,TGTGCCTGGAGTGAGGGGCTTGAGCCCCAGCATTTT,CAWSEGLEPQHF
15,TRBJ1-2,TRBD1,TRBV7-6,.,TGTGCCAGCAGCGAAGATGGACAGGGGAAATATGGCTACACCTTC,CASSEDGQGKYGYTF
14,TRBJ2-2,.,TRBV14,.,TGTGCCAGCAGCCTACTGTACGACACCGGGGAGCTGTTTTTT,CASSLLYDTGELFF